This T cell receptor (beta chain) came from a study of shared clonotypes between healthy human individuals. About the study: Researchers drew samples from a couple of women and a few men aged 18 to 49.

It was across several immunoSEQ plates that each subset's genomic DNA was evenly split. The sequenced material, unsorted PBMC DNA, was run on ten immunoSEQ deep assay plates. Clones were sequenced by immunoSEQ multiplex PCR, and TCRdb holds only the in-frame ones, with some missing. The table shows about half a million clones, with 70% to 80% occurring only once. This receptor was taken from a woman between 40 and 50 years old in good health. Some clones in this sample may be carry-over from other donors' samples. Source material: PBMCs.

The CDR3 here is CATSSPRGTYEQYF. DNA for the CDR3: TGTGCCACCAGCAGCCCGCGGGGAACCTACGAGCAGTACTTC. The chain carries TRBV15 and TRBJ2-7; D possibly corresponds to TRBD2 (6 bases). The V end lost 3 bases, the J end lost 2 bases, and 11 bases lay between the germline ends. CDR3 length: 14 amino acids. CDR1 is LNHNV and CDR2 is YYDKDF in the germline V gene (reference sequence).